The 3 T cell receptor beta chains presented below share a single source sample, sequenced in a study of shared clonotypes between healthy human individuals. Profiling relied on immunoSEQ multiplex PCR, and the TCRdb table lists in-frame clones only, not all of them. Here the sample spans approximately 530,000 clones, roughly 95% being singletons. What was sequenced was naive CD4+ T cells sorted from blood. Subset specified: CD45RA+ positively selected. Receptor source: a woman in her twenties or thirties in good health.

The chain employs TRBV6-4 and TRBJ2-3, with 12 bases lining up with TRBD2. The V and J ends lost 6 bases and 2 bases, in that order; junction bases with no gene match: 3. Germline CDR1 MRHNA, CDR2 SNTAGT. This CDR3 has 15 residues. The chain's CDR3 is CASSRLAGDTDTQYF. The CDR3, as DNA: TGTGCCAGCAGCCGACTAGCGGGAGACACAGATACGCAGTATTTT.

This chain links TRBV6-1 with TRBJ1-1, with D unresolved. The length of the CDR3 is 14 residues. The V gene's germline CDR1 is MNHNS and CDR2 SASEGT. Trimming stripped 0 bases from V and 5 bases from J, with 10 bases between. The CDR3 bases are TGTGCCAGCAGTGAAGCGGGCCGGGTGACTGAAGCTTTCTTT. Its protein product is CASSEAGRVTEAFF.

The gene calls are TRBV19 and TRBJ1-1, with TRBD1 matching 7 bases. The CDR3 is 14 residues long. The trim removed 3 bases at V and 8 bases at J, leaving 9 bases unmatched. The germline CDR1 and CDR2 sequences are LNHDA and SQIVND (reference sequence). CDR3 sequence reads: CASSIQDRVAEAFF. Written as DNA, the CDR3 is TGTGCCAGTAGTATTCAAGACAGGGTCGCCGAAGCTTTCTTT.